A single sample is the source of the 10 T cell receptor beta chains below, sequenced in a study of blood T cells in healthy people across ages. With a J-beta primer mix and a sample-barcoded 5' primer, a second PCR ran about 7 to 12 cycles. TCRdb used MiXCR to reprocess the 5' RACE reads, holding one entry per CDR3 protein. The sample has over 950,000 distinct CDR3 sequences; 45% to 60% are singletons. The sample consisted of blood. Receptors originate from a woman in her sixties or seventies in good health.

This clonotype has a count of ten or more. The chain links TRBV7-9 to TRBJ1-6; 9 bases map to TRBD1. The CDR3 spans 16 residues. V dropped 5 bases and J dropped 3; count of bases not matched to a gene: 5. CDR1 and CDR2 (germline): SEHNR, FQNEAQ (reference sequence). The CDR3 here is CASSLGQGFYNSPLHF. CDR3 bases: TGTGCCAGCAGCCTCGGACAGGGGTTCTATAATTCACCCCTCCACTTT.

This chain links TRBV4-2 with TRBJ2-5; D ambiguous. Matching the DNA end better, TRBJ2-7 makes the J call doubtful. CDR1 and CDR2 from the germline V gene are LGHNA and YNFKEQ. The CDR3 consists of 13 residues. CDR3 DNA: TGTGCCAGCAGCCAGACTTTCGCAGACGAGCAGTACTTC. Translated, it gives CASSQTFADEQYF.

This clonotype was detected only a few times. CDR3 nucleotides: TGTGCCAGCATGGTACACAGAATGTACCAAGAGACCCAGTACTTC. This translates into CASMVHRMYQETQYF. The chain is built from TRBV28 and TRBJ2-5; D gene uncertain. Germline assignment: CDR1 MDHEN and CDR2 SYDVKM. There are 15 residues in the CDR3. The ends were cut back, 7 bases at V and 0 bases at J, with 15 bases in the middle.

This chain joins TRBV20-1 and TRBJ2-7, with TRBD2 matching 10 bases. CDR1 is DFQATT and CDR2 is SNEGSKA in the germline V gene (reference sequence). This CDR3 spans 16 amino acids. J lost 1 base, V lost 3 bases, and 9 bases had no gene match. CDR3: CSASRAGGMRSYEQYF. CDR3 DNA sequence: TGCAGTGCTAGCAGAGCGGGAGGGATGCGGTCCTACGAGCAGTACTTC.

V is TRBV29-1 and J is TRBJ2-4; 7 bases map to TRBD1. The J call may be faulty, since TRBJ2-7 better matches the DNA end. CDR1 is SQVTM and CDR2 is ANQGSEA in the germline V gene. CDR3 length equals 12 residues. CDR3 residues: CSATADRNEQYF. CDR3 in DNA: TGCAGCGCTACCGCGGACAGGAACGAGCAGTACTTC.

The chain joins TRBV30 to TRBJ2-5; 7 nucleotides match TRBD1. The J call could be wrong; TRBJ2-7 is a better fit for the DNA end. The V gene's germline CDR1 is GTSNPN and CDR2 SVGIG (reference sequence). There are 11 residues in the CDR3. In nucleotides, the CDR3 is TGTGCCCTACAGGGGATTTACGAGCAGTACTTC. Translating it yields CALQGIYEQYF.

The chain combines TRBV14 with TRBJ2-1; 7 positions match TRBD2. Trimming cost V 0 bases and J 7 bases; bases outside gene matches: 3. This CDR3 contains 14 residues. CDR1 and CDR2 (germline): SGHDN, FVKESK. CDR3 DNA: TGTGCCAGCAGCCAAGATTGGGGGGGGAATGAGCAGTTCTTC. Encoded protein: CASSQDWGGNEQFF. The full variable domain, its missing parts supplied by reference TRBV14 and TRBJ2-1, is EAGVTQFPSHSVIEKGQTVTLRCDPISGHDNLYWYRRVMGKEIKFLLHFVKESKQDESGMPNNRFLAERTGGTYSTLKVQPAELEDSGVYFCASSQDWGGNEQFFGPGTRLTVL.

In nucleotides, the CDR3 is TGTGCCAGCAGCCGGACTAGCGGGAGTGAAGATACGCAGTATTTT. This sequence encodes CASSRTSGSEDTQYF. This chain links TRBV4-2 with TRBJ2-3; TRBD2 aligns across 13 bases. The CDR3 loop spans 15 amino acids. Trimming removed 4 bases from V and 5 bases from J; junction bases left unmatched: 3. The germline gives CDR1 LGHNA, CDR2 YNFKEQ.

The CDR3 coding sequence is TGTGCCAGCAGTCCACCAGGGGGGAACTACGAGCAGTACTTC. This sequence encodes CASSPPGGNYEQYF. V usage is TRBV28 and J usage is TRBJ2-7; a weak D match, TRBD1 (7 bases). V shed 5 bases and J shed 3 bases, with 14 bases lying between them. The V gene's germline CDR1 is MDHEN and CDR2 SYDVKM. This CDR3 has 14 residues.

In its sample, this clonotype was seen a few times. DNA for the CDR3: TGCAGCGTTGGGGAGGGGGGTCGGGAGACCCAGTACTTC. Amino acid sequence: CSVGEGGRETQYF. The gene calls are TRBV29-1 and TRBJ2-5; tentative D call: TRBD2 (7 bases). Germline V CDR1 and CDR2: SQVTM, ANQGSEA. CDR3 length: 13 amino acids. V lost 4 bases to trimming and J lost 5 bases, with 14 bases between them.